The sequence of this TCR beta chain was determined in a study of T cell responses to AZD1222 COVID-19 vaccine. About this clone: Its matching antigen is unknown.

Study-wide findings and caveats: After the peak T cell response, and only then, were repertoires sampled. Breadth and depth of Spike-specific TCRs rose after two AZD1222 doses.

Libraries were prepared by immunoSEQ multiplex PCR; TCRdb keeps only in-frame clonotypes and omits some of them. The sample has approximately 150,000 clones, 90% to 95% seen once. Trimming left V 1 base short and J 8 bases short, with 9 bases between. This CDR3 is built from 13 residues. Germline V CDR1 and CDR2: LNHDA, SQIVND (reference sequence). The V call is TRBV19, the J call TRBJ2-1, with no clear D. This material consisted of peripheral blood, taken on day 0 of AZD1222 vaccination. This receptor was identified in an adult in good health. The chain's CDR3 is CASSIGRKDEQFF. The CDR3 nucleotides are TGTGCCAGTAGTATAGGAAGAAAGGATGAGCAGTTCTTC.